These T cell receptor beta chains were read from a single sample in a study of beta chain features in type 1 diabetes. Data came from immunoSEQ multiplex PCR; TCRdb stores just in-frame clones and leaves some out. The table has some 190,000 clones, around 8% seen once. Sequenced input: central memory CD4+ T cells from blood. These TCRs come from a woman aged 40 to 49 with type 1 diabetes. CDR3s include the opening cysteine and the closing phenylalanine or tryptophan. A D gene is named only where the DNA matches it firmly. For some rows the clone size is stated as once, few or many, or as a class when expanded; others skip it.

TRBV18	few	.	TRBJ2-7	CASSPPPPGDEQYF	TGTGCCAGCTCACCACCGCCTCCAGGGGACGAGCAGTACTTC
TRBV28	few	TRBD1	TRBJ1-1	CASSLPGGNEAFF	TGTGCCAGCAGTTTGCCAGGGGGAAATGAAGCTTTCTTT
TRBV19	few	TRBD1	TRBJ1-2	CASKGQGDYGYTF	TGTGCCAGTAAAGGACAGGGGGACTATGGCTACACCTTC
TRBV4-1	few	.	TRBJ1-5	CASSQDRGAGTGGNQPQHF	TGCGCCAGCAGCCAAGATAGAGGGGCCGGGACGGGGGGTAATCAGCCCCAGCATTTT
TRBV30	.	.	TRBJ2-7	CAWSRDSSYEQYF	TGTGCCTGGAGTCGTGACAGCTCCTACGAGCAGTACTTC
TRBV9	.	TRBD2	TRBJ2-1	CASSVGTSGANEQFF	TGTGCCAGCAGCGTCGGGACTAGCGGGGCAAATGAGCAGTTCTTC
TRBV9	.	TRBD1	TRBJ2-1	CASSVVETGAYNEQFF	TGTGCCAGCAGCGTAGTAGAGACAGGGGCCTACAATGAGCAGTTCTTC
TRBV7-9	few	TRBD2	TRBJ2-2	CASSWGGSAGELFF	TGTGCCAGCAGCTGGGGGGGATCTGCCGGGGAGCTGTTTTTT
TRBV6-5	.	TRBD1	TRBJ1-5	CASSSTGPDQPQHF	TGTGCCAGCAGTTCGACAGGGCCCGATCAGCCCCAGCATTTT
TRBV5-6	.	TRBD1	TRBJ1-1	CASSTDRDTAEAFF	TGTGCCAGCAGCACCGACAGGGATACGGCTGAAGCTTTCTTT
TRBV5-1	few	.	TRBJ2-6	CASSLATTGANVLTF	TGCGCCAGCAGCTTGGCAACAACTGGGGCCAACGTCCTGACTTTC
TRBV11-2	few	.	TRBJ2-7	CASSPSSYEQYF	TGTGCCAGCAGCCCTAGCTCCTACGAGCAGTACTTC
TRBV9	.	.	TRBJ2-2	CASSVGGGQVNTGELFF	TGTGCCAGCAGCGTAGGGGGGGGCCAGGTGAACACCGGGGAGCTGTTTTTT
TRBV19	.	TRBD1	TRBJ2-5	CASSKDRGETQYF	TGTGCCAGTAGTAAGGACAGGGGAGAGACCCAGTACTTC
TRBV30	few	.	TRBJ2-3	CAWGPGTDTQYF	TGTGCCTGGGGCCCGGGGACAGATACGCAGTATTTT
TRBV6-5	.	.	TRBJ1-1	CASSLRGRGDTEAFF	TGTGCCAGCAGCCTCAGGGGTAGGGGCGACACTGAAGCTTTCTTT
TRBV9	few	TRBD1	TRBJ1-2	CASSPHRGSDGYTF	TGTGCCAGCAGCCCACACAGGGGATCGGATGGCTACACCTTC
TRBV5-4	.	.	TRBJ2-5	CASTARGETQYF	TGTGCCAGCACCGCACGGGGGGAGACCCAGTACTTC
TRBV25-1	.	.	TRBJ1-1	CASRPSGVPEAFF	TGTGCCAGCAGACCCTCAGGGGTACCGGAAGCTTTCTTT
TRBV5-1	.	TRBD1	TRBJ1-4	CASSVGQGNEKLFF	TGCGCCAGCAGCGTTGGACAGGGGAATGAAAAACTGTTTTTT
TRBV28	.	.	TRBJ2-4	CASSPPPGNIQYF	TGTGCCAGCAGTCCGCCCCCGGGGAACATTCAGTACTTC
TRBV27	few	.	TRBJ2-3	CASSLRTASDTQYF	TGTGCCAGCAGTTTAAGGACAGCTTCAGATACGCAGTATTTT
TRBV28	few	.	TRBJ1-3	CASISPPSGNTIYF	TGTGCCAGCATTTCTCCCCCCTCTGGAAACACCATATATTTT
TRBV27	.	.	TRBJ1-5	CASSRTAGNQPQHF	TGTGCCAGCAGTAGGACCGCAGGGAATCAGCCCCAGCATTTT
TRBV29-1	many	.	TRBJ1-5	CSAIQGEHQPQHF	TGCAGCGCAATACAGGGTGAGCATCAGCCCCAGCATTTT
TRBV6-4	few	.	TRBJ1-2	CASSDGGLSGYTF	TGTGCCAGCAGTGACGGGGGGTTGAGCGGCTACACCTTC
TRBV9	.	TRBD1	TRBJ2-2	CASSTRTGSGTGELFF	TGTGCCAGCAGCACACGGACAGGGTCTGGCACCGGGGAGCTGTTTTTT
TRBV5-1	.	.	TRBJ2-5	CASRSSGGGYQETQYF	TGCGCCAGCAGGTCCAGTGGCGGAGGGTACCAAGAGACCCAGTACTTC
TRBV28	few	TRBD1	TRBJ1-4	CASTTSRGPNEKLFF	TGTGCCAGCACTACAAGCAGGGGGCCTAATGAAAAACTGTTTTTT
TRBV28	.	TRBD2	TRBJ2-1	CASRAPPGLAGGASDEQFF	TGTGCCAGCAGAGCCCCCCCGGGACTAGCGGGAGGCGCTAGTGATGAGCAGTTCTTC
TRBV29-1	few	.	TRBJ2-2	CSALNDRLTGELFF	TGCAGCGCTCTGAACGACAGGCTCACCGGGGAGCTGTTTTTT
TRBV15	many	.	TRBJ2-7	CATSRDSASSTYEQYF	TGTGCCACCAGCAGAGATTCGGCTAGCAGTACCTACGAGCAGTACTTC
TRBV2	.	.	TRBJ1-2	CASSAVAGYGYTF	TGTGCCAGCAGCGCCGTGGCGGGCTATGGCTACACCTTC
TRBV9	few	TRBD1	TRBJ1-4	CASSERQGPNEKLFF	TGTGCCAGCAGCGAAAGACAGGGACCTAATGAAAAACTGTTTTTT
TRBV4-1	.	TRBD2	TRBJ2-1	CASSQEPSGVRSIEQFF	TGCGCCAGCAGCCAAGAGCCTAGCGGAGTCCGTTCAATTGAGCAGTTCTTC
TRBV19	many	TRBD1	TRBJ1-1	CASREGTGKSEAFF	TGTGCCAGTAGGGAAGGGACAGGGAAGTCTGAAGCTTTCTTT
TRBV4-1	many	TRBD1	TRBJ2-2	CASSPRGTGLTGELFF	TGCGCCAGCAGCCCTCGTGGGACAGGGCTCACCGGGGAGCTGTTTTTT
TRBV2	few	.	TRBJ1-3	CASQRTTGNTIYF	TGTGCCAGCCAGAGGACAACTGGAAACACCATATATTTT
TRBV18	few	.	TRBJ1-5	CASSPPGAGQPQHF	TGTGCCAGCTCACCACCAGGGGCAGGTCAGCCCCAGCATTTT
TRBV19	.	TRBD1	TRBJ2-7	CASSPRTGNYEQYF	TGTGCCAGTAGTCCCCGGACAGGGAACTACGAGCAGTACTTC
TRBV6-5	.	.	TRBJ2-7	CASSYLYEQYF	TGTGCCAGCAGTTACCTGTACGAGCAGTACTTC
TRBV5-1	.	TRBD1	TRBJ1-6	CASSLDRGSDSPLHF	TGCGCCAGCAGCTTGGACAGGGGGTCGGATTCACCCCTCCACTTT
TRBV7-9	few	.	TRBJ2-1	CASSLAGVLDNEQFF	TGTGCCAGCAGCTTAGCGGGAGTGCTTGACAATGAGCAGTTCTTC
TRBV5-1	few	TRBD1	TRBJ1-1	CASSIQGDTEAFF	TGCGCCAGCAGCATACAGGGGGACACTGAAGCTTTCTTT
TRBV7-2	few	.	TRBJ1-2	CASSLGGASYYGYTF	TGTGCCAGCAGCTTAGGCGGGGCATCTTACTATGGCTACACCTTC
TRBV29-1	.	TRBD1	TRBJ2-3	CSVSTGLDTDTQYF	TGCAGCGTTTCGACAGGGCTGGACACAGATACGCAGTATTTT